This TCR beta chain was captured by sequencing in a study of T-cell reconstitution after alpha-beta-depleted transplantation in children. Overall study results and limits: Some patients owed their high day-60 TCRbeta diversity to surviving recipient T cells and thymic progenitors. One year post-transplant, T-cell counts and diversity were largely derived from T cells produced anew. Expanded graft clones numbering several hundred reportedly gave rise to alpha-beta T cells about two months after transplant.

CDR3 length: 14 amino acids. V was clipped by 6 bases and J by 8 bases; unmatched bases: 5. In this sample, this clonotype turned up many times. Its antigen is undetermined. Preparation of the TCRbeta library involved a method that used unique molecular identifiers. MiXCR was run by TCRdb on the PCR reads, yielding one entry per CDR3 protein. The sample carries hundreds of thousands of distinct CDR3 sequences, over 7.5% recorded once. This specimen was peripheral blood, taken 360 days after TCRalphabeta/CD19-depleted stem cell transplant. The chain carries TRBV12-3 or TRBV12-4 and TRBJ2-1; TRBD2 matches 12 bases. The clonotype was recovered from a female patient younger than 10 who had a stem cell transplant for Fanconi anemia, so the T cells may come from the graft donor. This CDR3 is CASSTLAGGDEQFF. The CDR3 DNA reads as TGTGCCAGCAGCACACTAGCGGGGGGCGATGAGCAGTTCTTC.